This T cell receptor (beta chain) derives from a study of shared clonotypes between healthy human individuals. Only CD45RO-negative cells positively selected for CCR7 counted as naive CD8 cells, so terminally differentiated effector memory CD45RA+ cells were excluded. Produced via immunoSEQ multiplex PCR; TCRdb's table is partial and in-frame only. The sample yields some 740,000 clones, roughly 92% seen once. The sequence was collected from a man younger than 40 in good health. The sequencing input was naive CD8+ T cells sorted from blood.

DNA of the CDR3: TGCGCCAGCTCCCAGGGGGCGCATGATGAGCAGTTCTTC. It encodes CASSQGAHDEQFF. J is TRBJ2-1 and V is TRBV10-2, with 8 bases lining up with TRBD1. The CDR3 spans 13 residues. J lost 8 bases, V lost 8 bases, and 8 bases had no gene match. Germline V gene lookup returns CDR1 WSHSY and CDR2 SAAADI.